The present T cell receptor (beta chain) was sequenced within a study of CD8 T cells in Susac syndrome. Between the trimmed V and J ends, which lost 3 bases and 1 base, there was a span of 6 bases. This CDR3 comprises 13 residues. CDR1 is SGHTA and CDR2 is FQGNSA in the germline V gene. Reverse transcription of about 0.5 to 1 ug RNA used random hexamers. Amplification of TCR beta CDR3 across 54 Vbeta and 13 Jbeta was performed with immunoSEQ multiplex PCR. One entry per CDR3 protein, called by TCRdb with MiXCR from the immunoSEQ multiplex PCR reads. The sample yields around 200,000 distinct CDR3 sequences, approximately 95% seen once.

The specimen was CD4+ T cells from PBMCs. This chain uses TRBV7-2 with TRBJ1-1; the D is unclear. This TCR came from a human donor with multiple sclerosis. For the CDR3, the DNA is TGTGCCAGCAGCTTTGTGGGGAACACTGAAGCTTTCTTT. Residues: CASSFVGNTEAFF.